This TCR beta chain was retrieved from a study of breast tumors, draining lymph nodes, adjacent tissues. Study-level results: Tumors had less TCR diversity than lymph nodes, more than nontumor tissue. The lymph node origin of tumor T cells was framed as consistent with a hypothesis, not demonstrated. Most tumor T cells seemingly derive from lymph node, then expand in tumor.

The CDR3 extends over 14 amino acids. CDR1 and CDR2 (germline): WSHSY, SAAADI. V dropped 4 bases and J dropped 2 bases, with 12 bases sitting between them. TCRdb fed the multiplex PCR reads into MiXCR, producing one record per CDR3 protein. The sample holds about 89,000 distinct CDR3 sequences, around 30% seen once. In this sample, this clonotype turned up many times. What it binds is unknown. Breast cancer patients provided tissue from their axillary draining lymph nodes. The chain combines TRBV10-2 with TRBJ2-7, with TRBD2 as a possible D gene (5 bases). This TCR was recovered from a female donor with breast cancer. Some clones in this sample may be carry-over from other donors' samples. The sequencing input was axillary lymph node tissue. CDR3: CASSVSGNPYEQYF. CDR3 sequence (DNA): TGCGCCAGCAGTGTGTCGGGGAACCCCTACGAGCAGTACTTC.